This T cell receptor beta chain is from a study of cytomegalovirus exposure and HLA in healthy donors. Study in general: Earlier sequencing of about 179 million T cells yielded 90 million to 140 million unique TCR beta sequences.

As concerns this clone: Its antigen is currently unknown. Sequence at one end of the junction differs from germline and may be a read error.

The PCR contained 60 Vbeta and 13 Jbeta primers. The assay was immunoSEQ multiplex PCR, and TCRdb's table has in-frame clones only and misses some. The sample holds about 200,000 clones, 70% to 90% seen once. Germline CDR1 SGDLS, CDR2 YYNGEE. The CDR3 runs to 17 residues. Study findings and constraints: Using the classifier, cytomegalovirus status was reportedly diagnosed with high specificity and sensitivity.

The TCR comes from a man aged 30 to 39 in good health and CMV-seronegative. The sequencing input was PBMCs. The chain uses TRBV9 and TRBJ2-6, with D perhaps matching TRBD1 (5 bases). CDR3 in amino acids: CASSVAQAVSGASVLTF. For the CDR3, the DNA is TGTGCCAGCAGCGTAGCTCAGGCGGTCTCTGGGGCCAGCGTCCTGACTTTC.